A single sample is the source of the 15 T cell receptor beta chains below, sequenced in a study of CD8 T cells in ankylosing spondylitis. TCRdb independently ran MiXCR on the 5' RACE reads; one entry per CDR3 protein. Of fewer than 350,000 distinct CDR3 sequences in the sample, 11% were seen once. What was sequenced was blood, either unsorted or a sorted T cell fraction (not recorded which). The receptors stem from a female donor with ankylosing spondylitis or in good health (not recorded which).

This clonotype was seen many times. The CDR3 loop is CASSRDSPPDTQYF. The CDR3 nucleotides are TGCGCCAGCAGCCGGGACTCCCCTCCAGATACGCAGTATTTT. This sequence joins TRBV5-1 and TRBJ2-3; possible D gene TRBD2, 6 bases. The germline V gene encodes CDR1 SGHRS and CDR2 YFSETQ. The CDR3 is made up of 14 amino acids. Between the trimmed V and J ends, which lost 4 bases and 4 bases, there was a span of 13 bases.

This clonotype was seen more than once but under ten times. V usage is TRBV27 and J usage is TRBJ1-2; a possible D gene is TRBD1 (5 bases). The germline V and J ends were trimmed by 0 bases and 4 bases, with 18 bases remaining between them. Germline CDR1 is MNHEY and CDR2 is SMNVEV (reference sequence). CDR3 length equals 17 residues. The CDR3 loop reads CASSLSRTLGAPYGYTF. In DNA form, the CDR3 reads TGTGCCAGCAGTTTATCCCGAACCTTAGGGGCCCCCTATGGCTACACCTTC.

This clonotype was observed a few times. Sequence at one end of the junction differs from germline and may be a read error. This chain uses TRBV12-3 or TRBV12-4 with TRBJ1-2, with D hard to call. The CDR3 length is 11 residues. CDR3 DNA: TGTGCCAGCAGTTTAGACCGGGCTCTGGCCTTC. Its protein is CASSLDRALAF.

The sample holds a few counts of this clonotype. The chain is built from TRBV28 and TRBJ2-1; D may be TRBD1 (6 bases). Trimming left V 4 bases short and J 5 bases short, with 18 bases between. Germline CDR1 reads MDHEN; CDR2 reads SYDVKM. The length of the CDR3 is 16 residues. The DNA for the CDR3 is TGTGCCAGCAGTTCCCTCAGGGGTAAATATCACAATGAGCAGTTCTTC. Translating gives CASSSLRGKYHNEQFF.

This clonotype was found many times. The gene calls are TRBV12-3 or TRBV12-4 and TRBJ2-3; the D call may be TRBD1 or TRBD2 (5 bases each). The CDR3 covers 16 residues. V lost 5 bases and J 1 base, leaving 16 bases between the germline ends. The DNA for the CDR3 is TGTGCCAGCAGTCCAGCGACGGGGCTCCGCACAGATACGCAGTATTTT. Residues: CASSPATGLRTDTQYF.

This clonotype was recorded at least ten times. CDR3 sequence reads: CASIRLAGDFTDTQYF. The CDR3 DNA follows: TGTGCCAGCATCAGACTAGCGGGGGACTTCACAGATACGCAGTATTTT. The chain has TRBV6-1 and TRBJ2-3; TRBD2 matches at 12 bases. From germline, CDR1 is MNHNS and CDR2 SASEGT. With 7 bases clipped from V and 2 bases from J, the junction kept 7 bases outside the gene matches. This CDR3 comprises 16 residues.

The chain combines TRBV10-2 with TRBJ2-6, with a tentative D call TRBD1 (5 bases). The V gene lost 0 bases and the J gene lost 2 bases, with 5 bases spanning the gap. CDR1 is WSHSY, CDR2 SAAADI, per germline. This CDR3 contains 15 residues. In DNA form, the CDR3 reads TGCGCCAGCAGTGAGTCAGGGGCTGGGGCCAACGTCCTGACTTTC. Amino acids: CASSESGAGANVLTF.

This clonotype has a count of ten or more. The chain employs TRBV5-6 and TRBJ2-3; D gene unclear. Trimming took off 4 bases at V and 0 bases at J, with 9 bases between the two ends. Germline lookup yields CDR1 SGHDT and CDR2 YYEEEE. The CDR3 contains 14 residues. The CDR3 DNA reads as TGTGCCAGCAGCCCCTCTAGGAGCACAGATACGCAGTATTTT. Its translation is CASSPSRSTDTQYF.

This clonotype has just a few counts. The rearrangement joins TRBV7-3 to TRBJ2-1, with D perhaps TRBD2 (7 bases). V lost 1 base to trimming and J lost 9 bases, with 10 bases between them. Germline CDR1 SGHTA, CDR2 FQGTGA. The CDR3 loop spans 13 amino acids. The DNA of the CDR3 is TGTGCCAGCAGCTTAAGCGGGGGCCGTGAGCAGTTCTTC. It encodes CASSLSGGREQFF.

This clonotype was observed at least ten times. The V call is TRBV20-1, the J call TRBJ1-5, with TRBD1 as a possible D gene (5 bases). The CDR3 sequence is 15 residues long. Trimming left V 6 bases short and J 0 bases short, with 15 bases between. Germline V gene lookup returns CDR1 DFQATT and CDR2 SNEGSKA (reference sequence). CDR3 sequence (DNA): TGCAGTGCGAGAAAAGGGACGGATAGCAATCAGCCCCAGCATTTT. It is translated as CSARKGTDSNQPQHF.

This clonotype has ten or more counts. The rearrangement uses TRBV29-1 and TRBJ2-3; 8 positions match TRBD1. V gave up 4 bases and J gave up 0 bases; unmatched junction bases: 18. Germline CDR1 and CDR2: SQVTM and ANQGSEA. The CDR3 sequence is 19 residues long. The CDR3: CSVAGPETGAASSTDTQYF. The CDR3 region has the DNA TGCAGCGTTGCCGGGCCGGAGACAGGGGCCGCCTCTAGCACAGATACGCAGTATTTT.

The sample holds a few counts of this clonotype. The chain is built from TRBV3-1 and TRBJ2-5; the D is unclear. V was shortened by 2 bases and J by 1 base, with 11 bases between the two germline ends. The CDR3 covers 15 residues. The germline gives CDR1 LGHDT, CDR2 YNNKEL (reference sequence). The DNA for the CDR3 is TGTGCCAGCAGCCAATCGATGGAAGTCCAAGAGACCCAGTACTTC. This encodes CASSQSMEVQETQYF.

The chain combines TRBV19 with TRBJ2-3; D possibly corresponds to TRBD1 (7 bases). Trimming took 3 bases from V and 0 from J, leaving 10 bases between them. Germline loops: CDR1 LNHDA, CDR2 SQIVND (reference sequence). The CDR3 length is 15 residues. The DNA of the CDR3 is TGTGCCAGTAGTATGGCAGGGGGGAGCACAGATACGCAGTATTTT. It encodes CASSMAGGSTDTQYF.

The table lists this clonotype with many counts. The chain carries TRBV12-3 or TRBV12-4 and TRBJ1-5; unclear D gene. The CDR3 has 15 residues. V dropped 6 bases and J dropped 2 bases, with 14 bases sitting between them. This CDR3 is CASSSEELGNQPQHF. The CDR3 DNA follows: TGTGCCAGCAGCTCCGAGGAGTTGGGCAATCAGCCCCAGCATTTT.

This clonotype has a count of ten or more. The V and J genes are TRBV5-1 and TRBJ2-7; tentative D call: TRBD2 (6 bases). With 4 bases removed from V and 1 base from J, the gap between germline ends came to 12 bases. The CDR3 has 14 residues. CDR1 is SGHRS and CDR2 is YFSETQ in the germline V gene. The CDR3 region is CASSDISGSYEQYF. In nucleotides, the CDR3 is TGCGCCAGCAGCGATATTAGCGGATCCTACGAGCAGTACTTC.